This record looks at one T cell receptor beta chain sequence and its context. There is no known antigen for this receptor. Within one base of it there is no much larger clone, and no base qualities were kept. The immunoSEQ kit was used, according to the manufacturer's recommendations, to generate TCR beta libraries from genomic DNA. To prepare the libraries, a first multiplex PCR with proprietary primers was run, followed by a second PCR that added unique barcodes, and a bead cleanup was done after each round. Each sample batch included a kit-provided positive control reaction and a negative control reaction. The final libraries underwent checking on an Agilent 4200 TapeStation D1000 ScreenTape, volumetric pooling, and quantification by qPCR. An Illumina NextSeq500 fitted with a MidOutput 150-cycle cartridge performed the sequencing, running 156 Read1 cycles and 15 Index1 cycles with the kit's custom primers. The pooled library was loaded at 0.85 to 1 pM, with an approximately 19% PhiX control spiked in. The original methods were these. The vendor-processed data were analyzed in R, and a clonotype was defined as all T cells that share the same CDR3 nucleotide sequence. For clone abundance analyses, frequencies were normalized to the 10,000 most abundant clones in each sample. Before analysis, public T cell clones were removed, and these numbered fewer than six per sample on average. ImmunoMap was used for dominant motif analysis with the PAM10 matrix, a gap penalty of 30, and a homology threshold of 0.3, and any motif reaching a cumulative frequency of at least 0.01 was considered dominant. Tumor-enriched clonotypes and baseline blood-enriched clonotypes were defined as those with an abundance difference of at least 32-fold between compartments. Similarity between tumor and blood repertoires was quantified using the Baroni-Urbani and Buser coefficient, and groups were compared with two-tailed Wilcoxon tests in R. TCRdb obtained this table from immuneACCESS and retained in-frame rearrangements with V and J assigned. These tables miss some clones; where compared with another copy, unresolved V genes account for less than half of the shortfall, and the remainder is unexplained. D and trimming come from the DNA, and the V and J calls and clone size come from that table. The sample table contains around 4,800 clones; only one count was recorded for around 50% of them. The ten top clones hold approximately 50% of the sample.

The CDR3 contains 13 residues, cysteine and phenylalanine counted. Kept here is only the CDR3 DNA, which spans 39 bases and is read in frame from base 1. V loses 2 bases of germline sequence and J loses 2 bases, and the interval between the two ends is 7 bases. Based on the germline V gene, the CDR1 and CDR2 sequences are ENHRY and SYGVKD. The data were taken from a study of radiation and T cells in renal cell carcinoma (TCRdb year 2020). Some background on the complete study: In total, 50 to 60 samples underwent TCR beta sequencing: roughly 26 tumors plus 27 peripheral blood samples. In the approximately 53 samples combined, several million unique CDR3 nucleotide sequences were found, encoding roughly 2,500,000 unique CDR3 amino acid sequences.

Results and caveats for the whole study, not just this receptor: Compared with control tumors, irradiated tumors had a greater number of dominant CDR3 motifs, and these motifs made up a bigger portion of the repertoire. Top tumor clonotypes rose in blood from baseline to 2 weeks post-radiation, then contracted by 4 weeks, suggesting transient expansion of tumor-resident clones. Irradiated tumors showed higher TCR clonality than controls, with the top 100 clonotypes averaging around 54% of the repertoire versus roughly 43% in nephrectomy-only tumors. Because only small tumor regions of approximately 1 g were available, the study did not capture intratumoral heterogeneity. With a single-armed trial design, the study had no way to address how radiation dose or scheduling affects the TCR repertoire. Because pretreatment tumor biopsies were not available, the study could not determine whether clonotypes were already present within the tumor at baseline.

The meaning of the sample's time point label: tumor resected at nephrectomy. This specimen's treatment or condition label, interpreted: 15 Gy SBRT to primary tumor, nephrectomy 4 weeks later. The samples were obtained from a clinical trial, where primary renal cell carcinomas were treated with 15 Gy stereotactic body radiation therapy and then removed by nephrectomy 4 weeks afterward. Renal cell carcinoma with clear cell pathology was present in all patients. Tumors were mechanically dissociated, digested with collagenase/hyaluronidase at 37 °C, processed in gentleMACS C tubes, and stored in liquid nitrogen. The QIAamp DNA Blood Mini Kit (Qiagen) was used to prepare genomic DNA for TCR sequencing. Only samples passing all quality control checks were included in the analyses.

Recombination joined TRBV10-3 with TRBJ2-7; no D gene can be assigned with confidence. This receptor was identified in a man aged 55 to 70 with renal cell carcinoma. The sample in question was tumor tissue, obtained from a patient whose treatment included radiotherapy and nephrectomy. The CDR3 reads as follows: CAISEVGTYEQYF. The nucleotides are TGTGCCATCAGTGAGGTGGGGACCTACGAGCAGTACTTC.